Listed here are 21 T cell receptor beta chains from one sample, sequenced in a study of early T cells in non-severe SARS-CoV-2 infection. TCRdb re-derived calls from the 5' RACE reads in MiXCR, one entry per CDR3 protein. The sample yields 63,000 or so distinct CDR3 sequences, 10% to 15% seen once. Sequences were obtained from whole blood. Source of these receptors: an adult who was a healthcare worker with PCR-confirmed SARS-CoV-2 infection or an uninfected control (not recorded which).

A word on this clonotype: Given a much more abundant clone one base away, this may be a read error. The chain joins TRBV7-9 to TRBJ2-2; D not certain. CDR1 and CDR2 from the germline V gene are SEHNR and FQNEAQ (reference sequence). This CDR3 has 15 residues. The V and J ends lost 1 base and 0 bases respectively, with 6 bases between them. The CDR3 nucleotides are TGTGCCAGCAGCTTAGGCAGGTCGAACACCGGGGAGCTGTTTTTT. Protein: CASSLGRSNTGELFF.

This clonotype occurred a few times. The CDR3 DNA reads TGCGCCAGCAGCCCGGACGGACAGGGGTACTATGGCTACACCTTC. Protein: CASSPDGQGYYGYTF. The rearrangement uses TRBV5-1 and TRBJ1-2, with TRBD1 identical over 9 bases. J lost 3 bases, V lost 4 bases, and 7 bases had no gene match. Germline assignment: CDR1 SGHRS and CDR2 YFSETQ. CDR3 length: 15 residues.

The chain joins TRBV20-1 to TRBJ2-7; TRBD2 matches 8 bases. This CDR3 is 20 amino acids long. V lost 0 bases and J lost 0; bases outside the gene matches: 19. The germline V gene encodes CDR1 DFQATT and CDR2 SNEGSKA (reference sequence). This CDR3 is CSARDSLGSRLAGSSYEQYF. In DNA form, the CDR3 reads TGCAGTGCTAGAGATAGCCTGGGAAGCCGCCTAGCGGGCAGCTCCTACGAGCAGTACTTC.

This sequence joins TRBV2 and TRBJ2-2, with unresolved D. CDR1 is SNHLY, CDR2 FYNNEI, per germline. The CDR3 runs 12 residues. V gave up 7 bases and J gave up 3 bases, with 6 bases separating them. The DNA for the CDR3 is TGTGCCAGCACCGCCGACACCGGGGAGCTGTTTTTT. Residues: CASTADTGELFF.

V and J are TRBV6-2 or TRBV6-3 and TRBJ1-5; 9 bases line up with TRBD1. V dropped 6 bases and J dropped 2; count of bases not matched to a gene: 2. The CDR3 extends over 14 amino acids. Germline assignment: CDR1 MNHEY and CDR2 SVGEGT. The CDR3 DNA sequence: TGTGCCAGCAGACAGGGGGCTGGCAATCAGCCCCAGCATTTT. This sequence encodes CASRQGAGNQPQHF.

This clonotype showed up many times. V gene TRBV18 combines with J gene TRBJ1-5; TRBD1 matches 8 bases. Trimming took 3 bases from V and 1 from J; bases not matched to a gene: 5. Per the germline V gene, CDR1 is KGHSH and CDR2 is LQKENI. The CDR3 runs to 16 residues. CDR3 nucleotides: TGTGCCAGCTCACCCCAGGGGGCCGGGAGCAATCAGCCCCAGCATTTT. Amino acids: CASSPQGAGSNQPQHF.

This clonotype was counted at least ten times. The chain is built from TRBV7-6 and TRBJ1-4; tentatively, D is TRBD1 (5 bases). Trimming pared 0 bases from V and 3 bases from J, leaving 20 bases between. There are 19 residues in the CDR3. Germline CDR1 is SGHVS and CDR2 is FNYEAQ. The CDR3: CASSLARFGGLSANEKLFF. The CDR3 nucleotides read TGTGCCAGCAGCTTAGCGCGTTTTGGGGGTTTGTCAGCTAATGAAAAACTGTTTTTT.

In this sample, this clonotype turned up a few times. The V gene is TRBV2, the J gene TRBJ2-2, with 7 nucleotides matching TRBD1. With 8 bases clipped from V and 7 bases from J, the junction kept 10 bases outside the gene matches. CDR1 is SNHLY, CDR2 FYNNEI, per germline. CDR3 length: 14 residues. The CDR3 DNA reads TGTGCCAGCGGCAGACAGGGTCGATACGGGGAGCTGTTTTTT. Translated, it gives CASGRQGRYGELFF.

The chain joins TRBV7-9 to TRBJ2-3; 11 positions match TRBD2. The J segment lost 4 bases and the V segment lost 4 bases, leaving 10 bases of the junction unmatched. This CDR3 comprises 17 residues. CDR1 is SEHNR and CDR2 is FQNEAQ in the germline V gene (reference sequence). CDR3 residues: CASSYLAGGLRADTQYF. In DNA form, the CDR3 reads TGTGCCAGCAGCTACTTAGCGGGAGGGCTAAGGGCAGATACGCAGTATTTT.

By frequency in the sample, this clonotype is medium-sized (0.01 to 0.1%). The rearrangement uses TRBV29-1 and TRBJ2-7; 7 nucleotides match TRBD1. Trimming took 4 bases from V and 3 from J; bases not matched to a gene: 9. Germline values: CDR1 SQVTM, CDR2 ANQGSEA. CDR3 size: 14 residues. CDR3 region: CSVGKPGTVYEQYF. Here the CDR3 DNA reads TGCAGCGTTGGAAAACCCGGGACAGTCTACGAGCAGTACTTC.

Points on this clonotype: A much larger clonotype is one base distant, so this may be a read error. J is TRBJ2-7 and V is TRBV3-1; 9 nucleotides match TRBD2. The CDR3 length is 15 residues. The germline V gene encodes CDR1 LGHDT and CDR2 YNNKEL (reference sequence). Trimming at V came to 6 bases and at J to 2 bases, leaving 8 bases not matched to a gene. CDR3 in DNA: TGTGCCAGCAGAGCCTTCAGCGGGGGGACCTACGAGCAGTACTTC. Its translation: CASRAFSGGTYEQYF.

The sample holds a few counts of this clonotype. The J gene is TRBJ2-3, the V gene TRBV4-2, with 7 bases lining up with TRBD2. The CDR3 has 15 residues. Trimming at V came to 5 bases and at J to 5 bases, leaving 10 bases not matched to a gene. In germline, CDR1 is LGHNA, CDR2 YNFKEQ. CDR3 sequence reads: CASSARESGQDTQYF. The CDR3 DNA follows: TGTGCCAGCAGCGCGCGGGAGTCGGGCCAAGATACGCAGTATTTT.

In its sample, this clonotype was seen a few times. The J gene is TRBJ2-1, the V gene TRBV30; 9 bases are shared with TRBD2. The V gene's germline CDR1 is GTSNPN and CDR2 SVGIG (reference sequence). The V gene end was trimmed by 0 bases and the J gene end by 9 bases; junction bases not matched to a gene: 9. The CDR3 loop spans 15 amino acids. This CDR3 reads CAWSVNSGSWIEQFF. CDR3 nucleotides: TGTGCCTGGAGTGTTAATAGCGGGAGCTGGATTGAGCAGTTCTTC.

This chain uses TRBV7-8 with TRBJ2-3; unclear D gene. This CDR3 has 12 residues. The V end was cut by 5 bases, the J end by 6 bases, with 9 bases between. Germline-derived CDR1 and CDR2 are SGHVS and FQNEAQ. The CDR3 DNA reads as TGTGCCAGCAGCCTCCTAGGGGATACGCAGTATTTT. Translation: CASSLLGDTQYF.

This clonotype showed up just a few times. This chain links TRBV7-9 with TRBJ1-5; 8 bases align to TRBD1. The CDR3 length is 14 residues. Germline values: CDR1 SEHNR, CDR2 FQNEAQ (reference sequence). V was pared by 5 bases and J by 7 bases, with 7 bases of the junction left unmatched. The CDR3 protein is CASSQAGGHQPQHF. The DNA of the CDR3 is TGTGCCAGCAGCCAGGCAGGGGGCCACCAGCCCCAGCATTTT.

This clonotype was seen more than once but under ten times. The chain employs TRBV19 and TRBJ1-2; D is undetermined. This CDR3 spans 15 amino acids. The V gene's germline CDR1 is LNHDA and CDR2 SQIVND (reference sequence). V lost 1 base and J lost 5, with 14 bases in between. The CDR3 DNA reads TGTGCCAGTAGTATAGGGAGCGTGAGGGCTTATGGCTACACCTTC. Protein: CASSIGSVRAYGYTF.

At least ten counts were recorded for this clonotype. The chain employs TRBV5-5 and TRBJ2-1; no reliable D call. CDR3 length: 16 residues. The germline V gene has CDR1 SGHKS and CDR2 YYEKEE (reference sequence). V dropped 2 bases and J dropped 0 bases, with 12 bases sitting between them. The CDR3 coding sequence is TGTGCCAGCAGCTTTATGAGCGTGAGCTCCTACAATGAGCAGTTCTTC. It yields the protein CASSFMSVSSYNEQFF.

The table lists this clonotype with many counts. V usage is TRBV7-2 and J usage is TRBJ2-5; D remains unclear. Trimming pared 0 bases from V and 4 bases from J, leaving 12 bases between. Germline-derived CDR1 and CDR2 are SGHTA and FQGNSA. There are 15 residues in the CDR3. The CDR3 protein is CASSLAAGFRETQYF. CDR3 bases: TGTGCCAGCAGCTTAGCAGCAGGATTTCGAGAGACCCAGTACTTC.

This clonotype appeared a few times. The chain has TRBV6-5 and TRBJ2-7; D gene ambiguous. The CDR3 runs to 15 residues. The V gene lost 6 bases and the J gene lost 0 bases, with 15 bases spanning the gap. The V gene's germline CDR1 is MNHEY and CDR2 SVGAGI. Here the CDR3 reads CASRKGPLLSYEQYF. The CDR3 DNA reads TGTGCCAGCAGAAAGGGCCCCCTTCTCTCCTACGAGCAGTACTTC.

There are many counts of this clonotype. This sequence joins TRBV11-2 and TRBJ2-7, with D perhaps TRBD2 (5 bases). The CDR3 has 13 residues. Germline-derived CDR1 and CDR2 are SGHAT and FQNNGV. The ends were cut back, 3 bases at V and 4 bases at J, with 10 bases in the middle. The CDR3 reads CASSFSTGYEQYF. CDR3 nucleotide sequence: TGTGCCAGCAGCTTTTCGACGGGGTACGAGCAGTACTTC.

This clonotype was counted at least ten times. The chain carries TRBV5-1 and TRBJ2-5; possibly TRBD2 for D (5 bases). Germline V gene data show CDR1 as SGHRS and CDR2 as YFSETQ. The CDR3 is made up of 13 amino acids. Trimming took off 3 bases at V and 1 base at J, with 7 bases between the two ends. CDR3 in DNA: TGCGCCAGCAGCTGGACTTCCCAAGAGACCCAGTACTTC. Residues: CASSWTSQETQYF.